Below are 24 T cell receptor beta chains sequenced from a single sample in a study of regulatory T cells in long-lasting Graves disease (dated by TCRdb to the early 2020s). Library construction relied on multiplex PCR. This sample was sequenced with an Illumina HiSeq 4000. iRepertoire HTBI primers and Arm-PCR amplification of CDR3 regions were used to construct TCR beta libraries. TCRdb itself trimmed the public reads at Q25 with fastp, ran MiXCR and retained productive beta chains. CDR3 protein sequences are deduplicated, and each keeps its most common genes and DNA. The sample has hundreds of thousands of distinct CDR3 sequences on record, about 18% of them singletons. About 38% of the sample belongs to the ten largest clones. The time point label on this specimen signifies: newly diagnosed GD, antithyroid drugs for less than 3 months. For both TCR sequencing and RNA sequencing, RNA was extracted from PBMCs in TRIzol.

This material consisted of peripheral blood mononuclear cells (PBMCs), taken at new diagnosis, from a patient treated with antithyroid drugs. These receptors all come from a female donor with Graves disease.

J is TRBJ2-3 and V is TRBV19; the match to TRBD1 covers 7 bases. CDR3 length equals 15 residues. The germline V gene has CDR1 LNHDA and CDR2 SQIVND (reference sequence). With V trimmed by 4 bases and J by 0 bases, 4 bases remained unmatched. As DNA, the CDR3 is TGTGCCAGTAGTACCGGGACAGCTAGCACAGATACGCAGTATTTT. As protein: CASSTGTASTDTQYF.

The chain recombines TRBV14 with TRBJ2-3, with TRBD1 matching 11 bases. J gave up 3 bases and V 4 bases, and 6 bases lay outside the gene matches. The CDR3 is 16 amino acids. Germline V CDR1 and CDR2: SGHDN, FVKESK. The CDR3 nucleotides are TGTGCCAGCAGCCGAGGGACAGGGGGTGGAACAGATACGCAGTATTTT. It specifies CASSRGTGGGTDTQYF. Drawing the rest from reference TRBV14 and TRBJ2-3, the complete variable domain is EAGVTQFPSHSVIEKGQTVTLRCDPISGHDNLYWYRRVMGKEIKFLLHFVKESKQDESGMPNNRFLAERTGGTYSTLKVQPAELEDSGVYFCASSRGTGGGTDTQYFGPGTRLTVL.

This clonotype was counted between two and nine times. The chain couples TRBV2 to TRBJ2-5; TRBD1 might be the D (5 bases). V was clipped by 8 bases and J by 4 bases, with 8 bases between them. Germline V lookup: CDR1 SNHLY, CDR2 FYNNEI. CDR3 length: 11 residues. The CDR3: CASLQGETQYF. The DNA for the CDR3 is TGTGCCAGCCTGCAGGGAGAGACCCAGTACTTC.

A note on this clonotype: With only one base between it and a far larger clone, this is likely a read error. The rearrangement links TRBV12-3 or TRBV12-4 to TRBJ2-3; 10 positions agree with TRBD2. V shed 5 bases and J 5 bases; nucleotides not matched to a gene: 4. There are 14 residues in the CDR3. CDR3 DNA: TGTGCCAGCAGTCCGGGACTAGCGAGAGATACGCAGTATTTT. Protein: CASSPGLARDTQYF.

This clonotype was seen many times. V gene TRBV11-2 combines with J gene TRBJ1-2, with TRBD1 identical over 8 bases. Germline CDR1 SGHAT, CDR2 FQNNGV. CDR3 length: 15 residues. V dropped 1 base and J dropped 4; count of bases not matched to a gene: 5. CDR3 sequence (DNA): TGTGCCAGCAGCTTAGCAGGGGGCGACTTCTATGGCTACACCTTC. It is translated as CASSLAGGDFYGYTF.

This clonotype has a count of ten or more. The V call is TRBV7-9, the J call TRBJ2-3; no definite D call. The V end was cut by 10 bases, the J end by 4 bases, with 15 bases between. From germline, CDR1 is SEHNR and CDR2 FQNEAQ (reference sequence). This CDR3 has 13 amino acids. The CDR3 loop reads CANGGNPADTQYF. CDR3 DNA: TGTGCCAATGGCGGTAATCCGGCAGATACGCAGTATTTT.

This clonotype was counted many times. This chain's CDR3 is CASNRKGGHYEQYF. The CDR3 coding sequence is TGTGCCAGCAACCGAAAGGGGGGTCACTACGAGCAGTACTTC. The chain combines TRBV27 with TRBJ2-7; D might be TRBD1 or TRBD2, each matching 6 bases. The CDR3 is 14 amino acids. Between the trimmed V and J ends, which lost 7 bases and 3 bases, there was a span of 16 bases. Germline values: CDR1 MNHEY, CDR2 SMNVEV (reference sequence).

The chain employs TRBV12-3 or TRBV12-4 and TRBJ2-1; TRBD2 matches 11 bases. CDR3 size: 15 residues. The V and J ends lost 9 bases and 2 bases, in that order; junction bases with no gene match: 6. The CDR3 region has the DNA TGTGCCAGTCTAGCGGGAGGAAGTCCCTACAATGAGCAGTTCTTC. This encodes CASLAGGSPYNEQFF.

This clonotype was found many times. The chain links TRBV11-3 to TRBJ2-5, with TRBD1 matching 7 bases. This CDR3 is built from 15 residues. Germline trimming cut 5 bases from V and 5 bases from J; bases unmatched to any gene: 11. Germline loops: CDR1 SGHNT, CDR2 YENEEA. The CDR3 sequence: CASSPRDSLEETQYF. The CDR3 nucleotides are TGTGCCAGCAGCCCCAGGGACAGCCTAGAGGAGACCCAGTACTTC.

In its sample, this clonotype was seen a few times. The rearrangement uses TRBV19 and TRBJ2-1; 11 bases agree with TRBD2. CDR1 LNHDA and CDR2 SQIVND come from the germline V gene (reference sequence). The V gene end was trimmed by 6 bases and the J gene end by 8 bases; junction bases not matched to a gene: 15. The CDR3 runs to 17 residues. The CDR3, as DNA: TGTGCCAGTAGACGATCTAGCGGGAGGCTGGCTGGCTATGAGCAGTTCTTC. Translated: CASRRSSGRLAGYEQFF.

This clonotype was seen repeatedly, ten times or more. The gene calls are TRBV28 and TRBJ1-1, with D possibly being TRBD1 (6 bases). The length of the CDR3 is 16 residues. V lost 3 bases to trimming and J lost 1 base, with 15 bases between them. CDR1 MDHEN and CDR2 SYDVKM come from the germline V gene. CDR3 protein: CASSFGGLASNTEAFF. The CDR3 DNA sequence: TGTGCCAGCAGTTTTGGGGGCTTGGCCTCGAACACTGAAGCTTTCTTT.

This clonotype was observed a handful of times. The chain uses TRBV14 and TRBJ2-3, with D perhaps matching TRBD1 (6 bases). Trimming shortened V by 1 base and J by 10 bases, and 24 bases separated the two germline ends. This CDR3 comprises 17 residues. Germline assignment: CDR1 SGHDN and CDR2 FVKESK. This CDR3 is CASSQGPVGARFVAQYF. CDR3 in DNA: TGTGCCAGCAGCCAAGGCCCGGTGGGGGCGCGTTTTGTTGCGCAGTATTTT.

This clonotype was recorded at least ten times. In nucleotides, the CDR3 is TGTGCCAGTAGTTTGGGGACGCCCCCCTTTGCCGAGCAGTACTTC. Its translation: CASSLGTPPFAEQYF. This chain links TRBV19 with TRBJ2-7; tentatively, D is TRBD1 or TRBD2 (5 bases each). Per the germline V gene, CDR1 is LNHDA and CDR2 is SQIVND (reference sequence). Trimming took off 5 bases at V and 6 bases at J, with 20 bases between the two ends. The CDR3 totals 15 residues.

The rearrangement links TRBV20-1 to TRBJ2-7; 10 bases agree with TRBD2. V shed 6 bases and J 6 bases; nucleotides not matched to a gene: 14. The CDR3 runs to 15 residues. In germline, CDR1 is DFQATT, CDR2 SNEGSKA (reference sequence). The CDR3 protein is CSALAAASGSGEQYF. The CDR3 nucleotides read TGCAGTGCCCTGGCCGCCGCTAGCGGGAGCGGCGAGCAGTACTTC.

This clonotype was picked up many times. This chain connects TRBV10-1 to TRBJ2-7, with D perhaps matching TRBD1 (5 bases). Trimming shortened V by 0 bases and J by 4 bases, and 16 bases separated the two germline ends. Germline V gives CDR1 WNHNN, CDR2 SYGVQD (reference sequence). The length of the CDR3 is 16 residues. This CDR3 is CASSESTRQGGYEQYF. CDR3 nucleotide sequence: TGCGCCAGCAGTGAGTCGACTCGGCAGGGCGGTTACGAGCAGTACTTC.

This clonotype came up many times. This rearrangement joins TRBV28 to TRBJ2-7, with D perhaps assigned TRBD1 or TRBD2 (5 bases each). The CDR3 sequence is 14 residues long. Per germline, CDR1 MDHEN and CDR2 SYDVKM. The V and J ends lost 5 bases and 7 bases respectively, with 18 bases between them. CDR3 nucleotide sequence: TGTGCCAGCAGTCCACCCGGGACCGCCGAAGAGCAGTACTTC. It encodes CASSPPGTAEEQYF.

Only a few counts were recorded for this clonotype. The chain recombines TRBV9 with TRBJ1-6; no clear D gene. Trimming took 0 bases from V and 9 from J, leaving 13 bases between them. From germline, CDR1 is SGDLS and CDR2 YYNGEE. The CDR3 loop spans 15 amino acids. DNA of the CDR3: TGTGCCAGCAGCGTAGCCCATCATAGCGGTTCACCCCTCCACTTT. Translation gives CASSVAHHSGSPLHF.

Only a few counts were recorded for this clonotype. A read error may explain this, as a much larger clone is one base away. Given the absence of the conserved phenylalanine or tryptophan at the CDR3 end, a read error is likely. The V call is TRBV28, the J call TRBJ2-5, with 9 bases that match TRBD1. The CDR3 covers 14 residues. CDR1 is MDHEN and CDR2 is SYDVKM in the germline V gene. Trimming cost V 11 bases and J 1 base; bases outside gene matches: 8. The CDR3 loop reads CASVQGALQETQYL. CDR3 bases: TGTGCCTCAGTACAGGGGGCGCTCCAAGAGACCCAGTACCTC.

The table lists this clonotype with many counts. Here the CDR3 DNA reads TGTGCCAGCAGCTTATCCGGGGGCGAGTATGGCTACACCTTC. Its translation: CASSLSGGEYGYTF. This sequence joins TRBV7-9 and TRBJ1-2; TRBD1 might be the D (6 bases). Germline V lookup: CDR1 SEHNR, CDR2 FQNEAQ (reference sequence). V lost 2 bases and J lost 5, with 12 bases in between. The CDR3 is made up of 14 amino acids.

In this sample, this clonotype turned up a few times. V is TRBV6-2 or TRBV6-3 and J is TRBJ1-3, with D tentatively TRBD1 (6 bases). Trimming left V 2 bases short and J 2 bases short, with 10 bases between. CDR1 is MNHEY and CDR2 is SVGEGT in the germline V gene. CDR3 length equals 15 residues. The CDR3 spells CASSYRGGTGNTIYF. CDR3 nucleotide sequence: TGTGCCAGCAGTTACCGGGGGGGCACTGGAAACACCATATATTTT.

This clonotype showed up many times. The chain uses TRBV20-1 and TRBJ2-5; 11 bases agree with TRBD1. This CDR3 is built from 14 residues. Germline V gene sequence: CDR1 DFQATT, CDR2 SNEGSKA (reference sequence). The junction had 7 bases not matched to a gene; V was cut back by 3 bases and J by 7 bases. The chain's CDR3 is CSASAGTGGATQYF. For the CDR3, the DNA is TGCAGTGCTAGTGCCGGGACAGGGGGGGCGACCCAGTACTTC.

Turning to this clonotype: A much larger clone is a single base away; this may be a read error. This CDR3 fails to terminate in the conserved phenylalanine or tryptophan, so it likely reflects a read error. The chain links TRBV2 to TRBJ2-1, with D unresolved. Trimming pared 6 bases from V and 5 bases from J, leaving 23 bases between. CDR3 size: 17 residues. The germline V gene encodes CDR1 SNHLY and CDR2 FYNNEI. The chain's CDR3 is CASSFLGLSEANNEQFS. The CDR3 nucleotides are TGTGCCAGCAGCTTTTTAGGGCTCAGCGAGGCTAACAATGAGCAGTTCTCC.

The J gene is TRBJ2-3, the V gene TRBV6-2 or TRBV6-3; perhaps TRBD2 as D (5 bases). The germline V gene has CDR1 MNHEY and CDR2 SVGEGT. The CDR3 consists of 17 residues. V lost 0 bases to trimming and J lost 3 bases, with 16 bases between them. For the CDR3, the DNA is TGTGCCAGCAGTTACTCGACTCTACTAGAGGGTACAGATACGCAGTATTTT. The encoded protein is CASSYSTLLEGTDTQYF.

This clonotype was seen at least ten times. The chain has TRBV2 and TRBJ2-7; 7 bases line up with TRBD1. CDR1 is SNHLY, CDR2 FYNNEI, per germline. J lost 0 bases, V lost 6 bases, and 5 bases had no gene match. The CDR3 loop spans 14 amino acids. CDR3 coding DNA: TGTGCCAGCAGGTTGACAGGGACCTCCTACGAGCAGTACTTC. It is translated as CASRLTGTSYEQYF.